This T cell receptor beta chain is drawn from a study of T cell repertoires in cytomegalovirus infection. As for the study in general: In public TCR beta signatures, there were indications of both CMV infection and matching HLA type.

CDR1 and CDR2 (germline): MNHEY, SMNVEV (reference sequence). The CDR3 consists of 13 residues. Trimming left V 6 bases short and J 2 bases short, with 11 bases between. Note on this clonotype: Its antigen is undetermined.

Study-wide points: The ex vivo response was dominated by HLA-C-restricted CMV-specific TCR beta clonotypes. The cumulative frequency of public TCR beta families distinguished individuals who carried CMV together with the relevant HLA.

Via MiXCR, TCRdb re-called the reads, giving one row per CDR3 protein. The sample has roughly 300,000 distinct CDR3 sequences; roughly a quarter are singletons. This chain uses TRBV27 with TRBJ2-7; the D gene is possibly TRBD2 (5 bases). The sample comprised PBMCs. This clonotype was sampled from a human donor in good health (CMV status not recorded). Some clones in this sample may be carry-over from other donors' samples. The CDR3 DNA sequence: TGTGCCAGCAGGAGGACTGGCCCCTACGAGCAGTACTTC. It encodes CASRRTGPYEQYF.